The 20 T cell receptor beta chains presented below share a single source sample, sequenced in a study of OX40 agonist ivuxolimab in advanced cancers. Sequencing was performed with immunoSEQ multiplex PCR; in TCRdb, only in-frame clones are kept and a portion is missing. The sample has over 55,000 clones; 65% to 85% are singletons. Specimen: CD4+ or CD8+ T cells sorted from blood, collected in a trial of the OX40 agonist ivuxolimab. The receptors derive from an adult with an advanced solid tumor such as melanoma, head and neck, liver or kidney cancer.

This chain uses TRBV30 with TRBJ2-7, with 8 bases matching TRBD2. The CDR3 covers 15 residues. Germline loops: CDR1 GTSNPN, CDR2 SVGIG (reference sequence). J lost 7 bases, V lost 0 bases, and 11 bases had no gene match. Here the CDR3 reads CAWSVGGSGRAEQYF. DNA for the CDR3: TGTGCCTGGAGTGTCGGCGGGAGCGGGAGAGCGGAGCAGTACTTC.

The rearrangement links TRBV21-1 to TRBJ2-7. TRBV21-1 is assigned pseudogene status. This CDR3 has 11 residues. This CDR3 is CASSRIGEQYF. CDR3 nucleotides: TGTGCCAGCAGCAGGATCGGCGAGCAGTACTTC.

The rearrangement joins TRBV11-3 to TRBJ2-5; D not resolved. The CDR3 is 13 amino acids. Trimming took 3 bases from V and 2 from J, leaving 7 bases between them. CDR1 SGHNT and CDR2 YENEEA come from the germline V gene. CDR3 residues: CASSFPAQETQYF. The CDR3 nucleotides are TGTGCCAGCAGCTTCCCGGCGCAAGAGACCCAGTACTTC.

The CDR3 nucleotides are TGTGCCAGCAGCTTAAGCAGGGCCGAGACCCAGTACTTC. This encodes CASSLSRAETQYF. This chain uses TRBV7-3 with TRBJ2-5; D perhaps matches TRBD1 (5 bases). The CDR3 has 13 amino acids. V was pared by 1 base and J by 5 bases, with 8 bases between. Germline loops: CDR1 SGHTA, CDR2 FQGTGA.

This clone was observed once. The rearrangement joins TRBV2 to TRBJ2-1; D is perhaps TRBD2 (5 bases). This CDR3 has 16 amino acids. Trimming stripped 4 bases from V and 5 bases from J, with 18 bases between. Per germline, CDR1 SNHLY and CDR2 FYNNEI. The CDR3 DNA reads TGTGCCAGCAGTGTCCAAGCGGCCATAGGTAACAATGAGCAGTTCTTC. This gives the protein CASSVQAAIGNNEQFF.

This clone was seen only a few times. The chain is built from TRBV6-1 and TRBJ2-1; 7 nucleotides align to TRBD2. The CDR3 is 16 residues long. From germline, CDR1 is MNHNS and CDR2 SASEGT. The junction had 6 bases not matched to a gene; V was cut back by 1 base and J by 3 bases. CDR3 region: CASSEETSPLYNEQFF. CDR3 sequence (DNA): TGTGCCAGCAGTGAAGAGACTAGCCCGCTCTACAATGAGCAGTTCTTC.

The chain joins TRBV5-4 to TRBJ2-5; 8 bases agree with TRBD2. V shed 4 bases, J shed 5 bases, and the junction held 10 bases outside the gene matches. The CDR3 consists of 15 residues. The V gene's germline CDR1 is SGHNT and CDR2 YYREEE (reference sequence). The CDR3 DNA reads as TGTGCCAGCAGCCAGGGACTAGACGGGAAGGAGACCCAGTACTTC. Protein: CASSQGLDGKETQYF.

The rearrangement uses TRBV25-1 and TRBJ1-4; D ambiguous. CDR1 and CDR2 from the germline V gene are MGHDK and SYGVNS. The CDR3 is made up of 14 amino acids. Trimming stripped 3 bases from V and 4 bases from J, with 9 bases between. The CDR3 reads CASSDYGSNEKLFF. The DNA of the CDR3 is TGTGCCAGCAGTGACTACGGGAGTAATGAAAAACTGTTTTTT.

The chain carries TRBV7-2 and TRBJ2-7, with D perhaps matching TRBD1 or TRBD2 (5 bases each). The germline CDR1 and CDR2 sequences are SGHTA and FQGNSA. CDR3 length: 14 residues. Trimming left V 5 bases short and J 7 bases short, with 18 bases between. CDR3 in DNA: TGTGCCAGCAGCCTCGGGGCGTTAATGGGAGAGCAGTACTTC. It is translated as CASSLGALMGEQYF.

The V gene is TRBV18, the J gene TRBJ2-3; D is unclear. Germline V gene sequence: CDR1 KGHSH, CDR2 LQKENI. V was trimmed by 4 bases and J by 2 bases, leaving 22 bases between them. CDR3 size: 18 residues. CDR3 DNA sequence: TGTGCCAGCTCACGAAATATTCAACGACAAGTCCTCACAGATACGCAGTATTTT. Encoded protein: CASSRNIQRQVLTDTQYF.

This clone has just one count. This sequence joins TRBV25-1 and TRBJ2-3; a weak D match, TRBD1 (6 bases). V gave up 5 bases and J gave up 0 bases, with 15 bases separating them. Germline V gene data show CDR1 as MGHDK and CDR2 as SYGVNS. This CDR3 region has 16 residues. CDR3: CASSRPGTPSTDTQYF. The CDR3, as DNA: TGTGCCAGCAGTAGACCCGGGACACCAAGCACAGATACGCAGTATTTT.

The chain recombines TRBV7-9 with TRBJ2-3; TRBD2 aligns across 8 bases. Trimming at V came to 8 bases and at J to 1 base, leaving 5 bases not matched to a gene. CDR1 and CDR2 (germline): SEHNR, FQNEAQ (reference sequence). This CDR3 has 14 amino acids. Written as DNA, the CDR3 is TGTGCCAGCGGTTCGGGACTAGGCACAGATACGCAGTATTTT. Protein product: CASGSGLGTDTQYF.

This clone showed up just a few times. This rearrangement joins TRBV12-5 to TRBJ1-1; D is uncertain. The germline V gene encodes CDR1 LGHNT and CDR2 FRNRAP. V lost 5 bases to trimming and J lost 1 base, with 11 bases between them. This CDR3 region has 14 residues. The CDR3 protein is CASGGPGSNTEAFF. CDR3 nucleotides: TGTGCTAGTGGTGGACCGGGATCGAACACTGAAGCTTTCTTT.

This clone was counted only a few times. The chain employs TRBV7-6 and TRBJ2-2, with D perhaps TRBD1 (6 bases). In germline, CDR1 is SGHVS, CDR2 FNYEAQ. Trimming stripped 5 bases from V and 6 bases from J, with 19 bases between. The CDR3 totals 16 residues. For the CDR3, the DNA is TGTGCCAGCAGCAAAGACAGGAGCGAAGATTCCGGGGAGCTGTTTTTT. It codes for CASSKDRSEDSGELFF.

This sequence joins TRBV18 and TRBJ1-3, with no clear D. Germline V CDR1 and CDR2: KGHSH, LQKENI. Between the trimmed V and J ends, which lost 3 bases and 0 bases, there was a span of 9 bases. The CDR3 totals 15 residues. The CDR3 spells CASSPLQFSGNTIYF. CDR3 sequence (DNA): TGTGCCAGCTCACCTCTCCAGTTCTCTGGAAACACCATATATTTT.

The genes are TRBV19 and TRBJ1-1; D is possibly TRBD1 (5 bases). V was clipped by 6 bases and J by 7 bases, with 24 bases between them. Germline CDR1 is LNHDA and CDR2 is SQIVND (reference sequence). The CDR3 spans 16 residues. CDR3 residues: CASRADWGPGVGEAFF. The DNA of the CDR3 is TGTGCCAGTAGAGCCGACTGGGGACCGGGGGTTGGTGAAGCTTTCTTT.

The chain has TRBV11-3 and TRBJ1-1; D might be TRBD1 (6 bases). There are 14 residues in the CDR3. Trimming pared 2 bases from V and 4 bases from J, leaving 11 bases between. Germline CDR1 SGHNT, CDR2 YENEEA. The CDR3 sequence is CASSLQGMSTEAFF. The CDR3, as DNA: TGTGCCAGCAGCTTACAGGGGATGAGCACTGAAGCTTTCTTT.

This chain joins TRBV19 and TRBJ1-1; D is possibly TRBD1 (5 bases). Germline V gene data show CDR1 as LNHDA and CDR2 as SQIVND (reference sequence). The ends were cut back, 5 bases at V and 4 bases at J, with 14 bases in the middle. The CDR3 runs to 14 residues. The CDR3 DNA reads as TGTGCCAGTAGTGTCCGGGACTGGGGCACTGAAGCTTTCTTT. Encoded protein: CASSVRDWGTEAFF.

This sequence joins TRBV19 and TRBJ2-1, with TRBD2 identical over 9 bases. Germline loops: CDR1 LNHDA, CDR2 SQIVND (reference sequence). The CDR3 runs 17 residues. With 5 bases clipped from V and 4 bases from J, the junction kept 12 bases outside the gene matches. In DNA form, the CDR3 reads TGTGCCAGTAGTCCCCCCAGCGGGAGGCATTTTTACAATGAGCAGTTCTTC. Translated: CASSPPSGRHFYNEQFF. Full variable domain (rest looked up from reference TRBV19 and TRBJ2-1): DGGITQSPKYLFRKEGQNVTLSCEQNLNHDAMYWYRQDPGQGLRLIYYSQIVNDFQKGDIAEGYSVSREKKESFPLTVTSAQKNPTAFYLCASSPPSGRHFYNEQFFGPGTRLTVL.

The chain uses TRBV5-1 and TRBJ1-1, with a possible D match to TRBD1 (5 bases). Germline V CDR1 and CDR2: SGHRS, YFSETQ. Trimming took 0 bases from V and 1 from J, leaving 13 bases between them. The CDR3 totals 16 residues. The CDR3 DNA sequence: TGCGCCAGCAGCTTGGTTGGGGGACGGCAGAACACTGAAGCTTTCTTT. Its protein is CASSLVGGRQNTEAFF. The whole variable domain, filled in from reference TRBV5-1 and TRBJ1-1, reads KAGVTQTPRYLIKTRGQQVTLSCSPISGHRSVSWYQQTPGQGLQFLFEYFSETQRNKGNFPGRFSGRQFSNSRSEMNVSTLELGDSALYLCASSLVGGRQNTEAFFGQGTRLTVV.